What follows describes a single TCR beta chain. Germline lookup yields CDR1 KGHSH and CDR2 LQKENI. The J segment lost 4 bases and the V segment lost 2 bases, leaving 4 bases of the junction unmatched. The CDR3 loop spans 15 amino acids. The data were taken from a study of blood T cell repertoires in COVID-19. The repertoire was sequenced with immunoSEQ multiplex PCR; TCRdb's copy has only in-frame clones and lacks some. The sample carries roughly 250,000 clones, around 80% recorded once. This chain connects TRBV18 to TRBJ2-3; 9 bases are a match to TRBD2. The sequenced sample was peripheral blood. The TCR was taken from a woman aged 40 to 50 with active or convalescent COVID-19. CDR3 sequence: CASSPSGGGADTQYF. CDR3 DNA: TGTGCCAGCTCACCATCGGGCGGGGGGGCAGATACGCAGTATTTT.